This T cell receptor beta chain was captured by sequencing in a study of cytomegalovirus exposure and HLA in healthy donors. Study overall: In an early release, HLA-typed donors contributed tens of millions of unique TCR sequences. Study-wide findings and caveats: Later genetic work tied a missense DCLRE1C variant to beta-chain V and J trimming. The authors listed about 170 TCR beta chains as cytomegalovirus-associated. Information on immune exposure was restricted to one variable (CMV serostatus).

This CDR3 is built from 14 residues. Germline assignment: CDR1 MDHEN and CDR2 SYDVKM. Unmatched junction bases numbered 10, after V lost 6 bases and J lost 9 bases. Comments on this clone: Its antigen remains unidentified.

A multiplex PCR was run with 60 Vbeta primers and 13 Jbeta primers. Profiling relied on immunoSEQ multiplex PCR, and the TCRdb table lists in-frame clones only, not all of them. This sample has roughly 100,000 clones, with over 80% found just once. Material for sequencing was PBMCs. This sequence was found in a man aged 30-40 years in good health and CMV-seropositive. The chain joins TRBV28 to TRBJ2-1; 8 positions agree with TRBD1. The CDR3 sequence is CASSWQGAVGEQFF. The CDR3, as DNA: TGTGCCAGCAGCTGGCAGGGGGCAGTAGGTGAGCAGTTCTTC.